The T cell receptor beta chain described here comes from a study of blood T cell repertoires in COVID-19. On the study more broadly: Samples came from the United States, Italy and Spain, spanning acute and convalescent COVID-19. PBMCs, B-cell-depleted T cells, or T cells provided the cDNA or gDNA that made up the material.

Authors' methods: How many nucleated cells were present was estimated from reference gene primer amplification. Profiling relied on immunoSEQ multiplex PCR, and the TCRdb table lists in-frame clones only, not all of them. Clone size and V and J calls were adopted from that table, with D and trimming inferred from the DNA. The sample has approximately 76,000 clones, 85% to 90% seen once. The clonotype originates from a man older than 75 in a cohort sampled during active COVID-19. What was sequenced was peripheral blood.

The CDR3: CASSPHSAGQGVPGANVLTF. In DNA, the CDR3 is TGTGCCAGCAGTCCGCATTCGGCAGGACAGGGGGTCCCTGGGGCCAACGTCCTGACTTTC. The chain carries TRBV6-6 and TRBJ2-6, with TRBD1 matching over 10 bases. With 5 bases clipped from V and 2 bases from J, the junction kept 15 bases outside the gene matches. CDR3 size: 20 residues. The germline CDR1 and CDR2 sequences are MNHNY and SVGAGI (reference sequence).